This TCR beta chain appears in the sequencing data of a study of blood T cell repertoires in COVID-19. Some clones are missing from TCRdb's copy, which holds only in-frame ones; the method was immunoSEQ multiplex PCR. The sample records 200,000 to 250,000 clones, about 88% being singletons. Germline V lookup: CDR1 MNHEY, CDR2 SVGAGI. V dropped 8 bases and J dropped 0 bases, with 10 bases sitting between them. This CDR3 comprises 13 residues. The sequence derives from a man between 35 and 55 years old with acute or convalescent COVID-19. The chain couples TRBV6-5 to TRBJ1-1; possibly TRBD1 for D (5 bases). The sequencing sample was made of peripheral blood. CDR3 loop: CASGQGMNTEAFF. CDR3 sequence (DNA): TGTGCCAGCGGGCAGGGCATGAACACTGAAGCTTTCTTT.